This T cell receptor beta chain was sequenced during a study of shared clonotypes between healthy human individuals (dated by TCRdb to 2018 to 2021). Concerning the study at large: The cohort comprised a couple of women and a few men aged 18 to 49 years. For each donor, CD4 naive and CD4 memory were each given three plates, CD8 naive was given two plates, and CD8 memory was given one plate. The study deeply sequenced blood TCR repertoires of five healthy adults to estimate repertoire size and the extent of clonotype sharing between individuals. Libraries were prepared and TCR repertoires were sequenced by different laboratories using diverse techniques, in order to increase sequencing depth and limit assay-specific biases. Each donor's leukapheresis produced roughly between about 0.9 and 9.5 billion PBMCs.

For the CD8 naive samples, CD45RO-negative cells were positively selected for CCR7, yielding a CD45RA+CCR7+ population from which TemRA cells were excluded. The donors were healthy, HIV-negative adults with no recently reported acute infections or vaccinations. Only Caucasian adults living in Nashville, Tennessee, USA were represented among the donors. After blood collection by leukapheresis, PBMCs were isolated using Ficoll-Histopaque density gradient centrifugation and then cryopreserved in the vapor phase of liquid nitrogen. Analytical flow cytometry was used to check the purity and quantity of each magnetically sorted T cell population. Each sorted fraction had its genomic DNA isolated and then quantified by UV absorbance on a Nanodrop 2000c. Trimming takes 3 bases off V and 5 bases off J; junction bases not matched to a gene: 22. The germline V gene supplies CDR1 SGDLS and CDR2 YYNGEE. The CDR3 goes from the cysteine to the phenylalanine over 20 residues. The kept DNA is CDR3 alone, 60 bases in frame from the first base.

Broader findings and caveats from the paper: Because the study included a small number of donors, the genetic and exposure-history diversity represented was limited. Incomplete sequencing was indicated by rarefaction of sorted-subset datasets, despite the large sequencing depth. About 4.5% of naive CD4, 3.5% of naive CD8, around 2.3% of memory CD4, and approximately 0.4% of memory CD8 clonotypes were shared across several donors. Naive subsets generally had larger estimated clonotype richness than memory subsets. Sampling was limited to blood, and TCR repertoires in tissue likely differ from TCR repertoires in blood. Pairwise subsampling indicated that sequencing depth was expected to affect the degree of clonotype sharing among donors. Compared with non-shared clonotypes, clonotypes shared by all four sorted-subset donors had higher generation probabilities.

Using the deep immunoSEQ assay, multiplex PCR amplified TCR CDR3 regions from genomic DNA. For each cell subset, the extracted genomic DNA was distributed evenly across all wells of several immunoSEQ 96-well plates, and each plate served as one replicate. For sorted subsets, about 200 ng genomic DNA, equal to tens of thousands of T cell genomes, was loaded into each replicate PCR. The purified libraries were quantified using a Qubit 3.0 fluorometer, sized with a Bioanalyzer 2100, and then quantified again using the KAPA Library Quantification kit. Every immunoSEQ 96-well plate was sequenced on a separate single-read 150-cycle Illumina NextSeq 550 flow cell. The authors' pipeline ran thus. Because the immunoSEQ output included only junctional sequences and no quality scores, the filtering could not be the same as the filtering used for full-length reads. To assign V/J genes and CDR3, sequences were annotated using PyIR, a Python wrapper for IgBLAST v1.9, with IMGT germline references. Any read was removed if the V/J assignment was weak (E-value above 1e-6), the CDR3 was missing, or the read contained stop codons, out-of-frame junctions, or ambiguous translated residues. V3J clonotypes were defined as sequences sharing an identical inferred V gene, J gene, and CDR3 amino acid sequence. The percentage overlap between two repertoires was calculated by dividing the number of shared unique clonotypes by the size of the smaller repertoire. Repertoire richness was assessed with RTK rarefaction, the Chao1 estimator, and Recon v2.1 estimates of unobserved clonotypes. OLGA was used to compute generation probabilities for all TCRbeta clonotypes that the gDNA method yielded from a handful of donors. TCRdb holds this immuneACCESS table with in-frame rearrangements only. Some clones are missing; in checked studies, unresolved V genes explain under half, and the rest has no known cause. That table furnishes V, J and clone size, whereas the DNA furnished D and trimming. Recorded for this sample are around 650,000 clones; about 96% of them occurred a single time. 0.11% of the sample is in the top ten clones.

Concerning this clone: The target of this receptor is not known. Base-call qualities are not available, and no considerably larger clone is one nucleotide away.

Sequenced sample: naive CD8+ T cells sorted from blood. Reading the label with the study, this specimen's cell subset or site is: CD45RA+CCR7+. This sequence was found in a woman aged 25-40 years in good health. This chain joins TRBV9 to TRBJ2-2; the central 7 bases match TRBD2. In nucleotide form, the sequence is TGTGCCAGCAGCGGAAACCCGCTGAGGGAGGCGGGAGCTCGGACCGGGGAGCTGTTTTTT. This sequence encodes CASSGNPLREAGARTGELFF.